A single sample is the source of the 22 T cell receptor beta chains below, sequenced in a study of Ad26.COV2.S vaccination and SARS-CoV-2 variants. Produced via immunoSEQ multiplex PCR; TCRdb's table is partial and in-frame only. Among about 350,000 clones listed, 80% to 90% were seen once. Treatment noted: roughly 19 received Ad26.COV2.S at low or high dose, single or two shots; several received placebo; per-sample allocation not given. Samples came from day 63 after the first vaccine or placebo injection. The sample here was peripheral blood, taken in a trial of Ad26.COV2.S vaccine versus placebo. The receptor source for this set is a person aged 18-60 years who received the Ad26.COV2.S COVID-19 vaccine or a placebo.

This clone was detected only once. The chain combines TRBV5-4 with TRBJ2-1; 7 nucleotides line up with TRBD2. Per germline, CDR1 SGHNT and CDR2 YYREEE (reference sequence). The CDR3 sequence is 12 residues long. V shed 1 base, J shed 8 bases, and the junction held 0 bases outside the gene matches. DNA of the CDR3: TGTGCCAGCAGCTTGAGCGGGGATGAGCAGTTCTTC. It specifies CASSLSGDEQFF.

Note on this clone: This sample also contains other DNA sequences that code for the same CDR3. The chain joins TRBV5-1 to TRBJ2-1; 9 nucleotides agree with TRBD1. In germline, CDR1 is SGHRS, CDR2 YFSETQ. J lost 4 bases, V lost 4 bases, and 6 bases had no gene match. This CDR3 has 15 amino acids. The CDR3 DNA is TGCGCCAGCAGCGGCGGGACAGGGTCATACAATGAGCAGTTCTTC. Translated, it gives CASSGGTGSYNEQFF.

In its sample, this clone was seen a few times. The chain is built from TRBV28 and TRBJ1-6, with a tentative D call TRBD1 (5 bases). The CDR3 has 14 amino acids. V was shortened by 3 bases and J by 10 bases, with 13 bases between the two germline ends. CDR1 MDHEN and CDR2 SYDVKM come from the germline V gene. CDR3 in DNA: TGTGCCAGCAGTTTTAACAGGCTTGGCTCACCCCTCCACTTT. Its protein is CASSFNRLGSPLHF. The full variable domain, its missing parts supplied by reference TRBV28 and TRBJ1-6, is DVKVTQSSRYLVKRTGEKVFLECVQDMDHENMFWYRQDPGLGLRLIYFSYDVKMKEKGDIPEGYSVSREKKERFSLILESASTNQTSMYLCASSFNRLGSPLHFGNGTRLTVT.

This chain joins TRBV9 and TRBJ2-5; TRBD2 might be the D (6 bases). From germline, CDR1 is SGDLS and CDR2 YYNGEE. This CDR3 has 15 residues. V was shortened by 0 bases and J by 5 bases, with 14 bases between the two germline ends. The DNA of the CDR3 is TGTGCCAGCAGCGTAGCTACGGGGGTTTTTGAGACCCAGTACTTC. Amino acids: CASSVATGVFETQYF.

CDR3 sequence reads: CAWSAMTGRAEAFF. CDR3 bases: TGTGCCTGGAGTGCCATGACAGGGCGGGCTGAAGCTTTCTTT. The genes are TRBV30 and TRBJ1-1; 7 bases fit TRBD1. CDR1 is GTSNPN, CDR2 SVGIG, per germline (reference sequence). V was pared by 1 base and J by 6 bases, with 8 bases of the junction left unmatched. CDR3 size: 14 residues.

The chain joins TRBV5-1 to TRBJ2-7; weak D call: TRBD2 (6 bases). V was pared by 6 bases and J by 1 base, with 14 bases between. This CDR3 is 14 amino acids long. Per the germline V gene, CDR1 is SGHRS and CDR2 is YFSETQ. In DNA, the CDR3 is TGCGCCAGCAACCGGGACTCCCTTTCCTACGAGCAGTACTTC. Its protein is CASNRDSLSYEQYF.

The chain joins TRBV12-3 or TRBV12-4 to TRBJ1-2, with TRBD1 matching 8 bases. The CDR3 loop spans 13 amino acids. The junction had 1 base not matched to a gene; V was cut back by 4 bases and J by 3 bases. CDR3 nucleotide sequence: TGTGCCAGCAGTTGGACAGGGCACTATGGCTACACCTTC. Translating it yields CASSWTGHYGYTF.

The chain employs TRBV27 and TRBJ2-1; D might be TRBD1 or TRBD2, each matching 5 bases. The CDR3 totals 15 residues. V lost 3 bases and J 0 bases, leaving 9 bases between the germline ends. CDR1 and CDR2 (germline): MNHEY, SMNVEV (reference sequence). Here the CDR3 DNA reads TGTGCCAGCAGTTTCTGGGGGAGCTCCTACAATGAGCAGTTCTTC. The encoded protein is CASSFWGSSYNEQFF.

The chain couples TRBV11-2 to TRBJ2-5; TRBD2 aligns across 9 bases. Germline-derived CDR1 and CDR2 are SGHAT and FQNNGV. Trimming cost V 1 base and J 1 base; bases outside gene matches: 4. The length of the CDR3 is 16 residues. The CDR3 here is CASSLVPGLAQETQYF. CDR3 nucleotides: TGTGCCAGCAGCTTAGTTCCGGGACTAGCCCAAGAGACCCAGTACTTC.

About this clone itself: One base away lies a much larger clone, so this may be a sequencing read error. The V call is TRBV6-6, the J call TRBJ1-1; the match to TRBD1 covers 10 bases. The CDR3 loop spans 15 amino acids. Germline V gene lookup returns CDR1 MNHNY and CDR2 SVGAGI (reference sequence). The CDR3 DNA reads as TGTGCCGGCAGTGGGGGACAGGGGCTCGTCGCTGAAGCTTTCTTT. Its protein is CAGSGGQGLVAEAFF.

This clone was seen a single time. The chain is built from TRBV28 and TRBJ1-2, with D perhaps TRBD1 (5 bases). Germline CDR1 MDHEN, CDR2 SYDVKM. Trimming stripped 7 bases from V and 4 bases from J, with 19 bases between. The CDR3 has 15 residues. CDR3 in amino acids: CASTFGGTAGYGYTF. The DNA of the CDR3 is TGTGCCAGCACCTTCGGGGGAACCGCCGGCTATGGCTACACCTTC.

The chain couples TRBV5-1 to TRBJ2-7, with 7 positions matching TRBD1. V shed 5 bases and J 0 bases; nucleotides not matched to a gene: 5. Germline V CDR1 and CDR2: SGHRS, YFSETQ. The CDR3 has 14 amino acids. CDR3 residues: CASSSGQPSYEQYF. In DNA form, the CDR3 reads TGCGCCAGCAGTTCGGGACAGCCCTCCTACGAGCAGTACTTC.

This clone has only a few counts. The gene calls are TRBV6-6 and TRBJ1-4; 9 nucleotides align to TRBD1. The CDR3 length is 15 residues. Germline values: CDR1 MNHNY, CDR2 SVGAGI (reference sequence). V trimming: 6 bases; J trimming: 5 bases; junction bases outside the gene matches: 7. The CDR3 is CASRTRGTGNEKLFF. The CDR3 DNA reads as TGTGCCAGCAGAACACGCGGGACAGGGAATGAAAAACTGTTTTTT.

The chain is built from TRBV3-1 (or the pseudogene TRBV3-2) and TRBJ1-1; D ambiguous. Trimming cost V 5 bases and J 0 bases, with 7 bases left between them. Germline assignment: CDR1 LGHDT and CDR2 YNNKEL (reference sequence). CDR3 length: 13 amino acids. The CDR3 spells CASSFTVNTEAFF. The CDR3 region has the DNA TGTGCCAGCAGCTTTACTGTGAACACTGAAGCTTTCTTT.

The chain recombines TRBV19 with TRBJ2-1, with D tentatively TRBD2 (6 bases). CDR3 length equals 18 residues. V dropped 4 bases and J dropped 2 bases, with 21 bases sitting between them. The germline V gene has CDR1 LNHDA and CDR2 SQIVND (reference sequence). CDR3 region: CASSTGRRTTTTYNEQFF. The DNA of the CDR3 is TGTGCCAGTAGTACGGGGAGGAGGACGACCACCACCTACAATGAGCAGTTCTTC.

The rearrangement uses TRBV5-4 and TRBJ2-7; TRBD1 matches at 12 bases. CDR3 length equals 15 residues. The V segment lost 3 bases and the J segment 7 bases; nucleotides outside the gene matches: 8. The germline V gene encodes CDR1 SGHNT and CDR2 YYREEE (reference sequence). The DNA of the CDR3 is TGTGCCAGCAGCTCGGGACAGGGGGCGCCGAGAGAGCAGTACTTC. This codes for CASSSGQGAPREQYF.

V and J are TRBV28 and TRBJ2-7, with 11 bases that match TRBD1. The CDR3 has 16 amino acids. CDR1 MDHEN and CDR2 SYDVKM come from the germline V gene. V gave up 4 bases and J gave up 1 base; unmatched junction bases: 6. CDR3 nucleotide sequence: TGTGCCAGCAGTTACGGACAGGGGGCACAGTCCTACGAGCAGTACTTC. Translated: CASSYGQGAQSYEQYF.

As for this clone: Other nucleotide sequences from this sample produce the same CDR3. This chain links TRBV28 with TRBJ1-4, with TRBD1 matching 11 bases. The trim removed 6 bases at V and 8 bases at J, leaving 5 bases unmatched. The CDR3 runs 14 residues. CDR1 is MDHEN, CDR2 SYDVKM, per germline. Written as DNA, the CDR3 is TGTGCCAGCAGCCTGGACAGGGGGCGGGAAAAACTGTTTTTT. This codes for CASSLDRGREKLFF. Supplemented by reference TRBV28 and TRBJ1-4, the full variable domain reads DVKVTQSSRYLVKRTGEKVFLECVQDMDHENMFWYRQDPGLGLRLIYFSYDVKMKEKGDIPEGYSVSREKKERFSLILESASTNQTSMYLCASSLDRGREKLFFGSGTQLSVL.

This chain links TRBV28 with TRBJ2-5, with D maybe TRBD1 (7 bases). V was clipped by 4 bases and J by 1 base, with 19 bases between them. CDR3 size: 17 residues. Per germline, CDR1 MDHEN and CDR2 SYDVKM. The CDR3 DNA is TGTGCCAGCAGTTCGGGGGTTGGTGGGACAGCCCAAGAGACCCAGTACTTC. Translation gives CASSSGVGGTAQETQYF. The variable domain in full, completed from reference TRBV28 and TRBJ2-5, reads DVKVTQSSRYLVKRTGEKVFLECVQDMDHENMFWYRQDPGLGLRLIYFSYDVKMKEKGDIPEGYSVSREKKERFSLILESASTNQTSMYLCASSSGVGGTAQETQYFGPGTRLLVL.

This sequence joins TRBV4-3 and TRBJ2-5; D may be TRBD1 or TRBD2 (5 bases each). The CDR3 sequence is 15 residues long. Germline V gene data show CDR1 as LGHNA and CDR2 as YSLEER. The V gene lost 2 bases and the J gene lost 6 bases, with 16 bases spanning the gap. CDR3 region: CASSQRPGAAQTQYF. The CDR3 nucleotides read TGCGCCAGCAGCCAACGGCCCGGGGCTGCACAGACCCAGTACTTC.

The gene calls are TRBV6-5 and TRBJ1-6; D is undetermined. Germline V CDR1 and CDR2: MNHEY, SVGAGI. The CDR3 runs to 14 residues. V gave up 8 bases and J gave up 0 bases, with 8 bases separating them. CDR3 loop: CASRRSSYNSPLHF. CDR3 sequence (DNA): TGTGCCAGCCGGAGGAGCTCCTATAATTCACCCCTCCACTTT.

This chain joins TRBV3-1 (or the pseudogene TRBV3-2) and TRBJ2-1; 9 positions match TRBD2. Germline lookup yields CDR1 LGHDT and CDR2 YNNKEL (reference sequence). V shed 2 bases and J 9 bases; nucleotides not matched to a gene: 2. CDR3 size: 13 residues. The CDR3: CASSQLAGPEQFF. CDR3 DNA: TGTGCCAGCAGCCAACTAGCGGGACCTGAGCAGTTCTTC.